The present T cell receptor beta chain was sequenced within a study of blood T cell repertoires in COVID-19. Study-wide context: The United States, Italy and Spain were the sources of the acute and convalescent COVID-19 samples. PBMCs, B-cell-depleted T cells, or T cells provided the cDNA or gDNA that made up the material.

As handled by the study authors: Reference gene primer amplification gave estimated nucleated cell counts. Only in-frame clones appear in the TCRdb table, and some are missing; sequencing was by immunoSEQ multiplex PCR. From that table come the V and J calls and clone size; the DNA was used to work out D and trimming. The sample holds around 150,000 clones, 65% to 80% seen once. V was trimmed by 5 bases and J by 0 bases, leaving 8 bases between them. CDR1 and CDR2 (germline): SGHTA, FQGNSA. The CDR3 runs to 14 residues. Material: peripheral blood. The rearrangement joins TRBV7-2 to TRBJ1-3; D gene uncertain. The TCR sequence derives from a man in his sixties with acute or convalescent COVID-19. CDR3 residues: CASSLSPSGNTIYF. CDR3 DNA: TGTGCCAGCAGCCTCAGTCCCTCTGGAAACACCATATATTTT.